The T cell receptor (beta chain) described here comes from a study of T cells in localized non-small cell lung cancer. Germline V CDR1 and CDR2: KGHSH, LQKENI. Between the trimmed V and J ends, which lost 3 bases and 0 bases, there was a span of 13 bases. This CDR3 spans 16 amino acids. General study findings and limits: Uninvolved adjacent lung showed peak T cell clonality, exceeding tumor.

This clone was observed once. Its antigen is not known. Sequenced by immunoSEQ multiplex PCR; TCRdb stores in-frame clones only, minus some. Of around 26,000 clones listed, less than 95% are singletons. The TCR comes from a female donor aged 60 or older with stage II squamous cell lung carcinoma. The sample here was peripheral blood, taken before any cancer treatment. The chain recombines TRBV18 with TRBJ2-3; D might be TRBD2 (6 bases). The CDR3 protein is CASSPQPRGSTDTQYF. The CDR3 DNA sequence: TGTGCCAGCTCACCCCAACCCCGGGGGAGCACAGATACGCAGTATTTT.